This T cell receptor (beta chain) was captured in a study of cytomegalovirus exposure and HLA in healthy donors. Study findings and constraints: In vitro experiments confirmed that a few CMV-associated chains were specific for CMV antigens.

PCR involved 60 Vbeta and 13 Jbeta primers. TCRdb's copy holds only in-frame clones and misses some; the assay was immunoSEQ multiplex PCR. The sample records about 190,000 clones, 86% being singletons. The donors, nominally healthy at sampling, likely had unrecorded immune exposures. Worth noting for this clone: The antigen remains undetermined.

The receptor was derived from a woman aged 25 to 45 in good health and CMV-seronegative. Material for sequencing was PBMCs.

DNA for the CDR3: TGCGCCAGCAGCTTAACATCTAGCCCGGGACTAGGATCTTTCAATGAGCAGTTCTTC. Amino acids: CASSLTSSPGLGSFNEQFF. V gene TRBV5-1 combines with J gene TRBJ2-1; 8 positions match TRBD2. The length of the CDR3 is 19 residues. Per germline, CDR1 SGHRS and CDR2 YFSETQ. The V gene end was trimmed by 2 bases and the J gene end by 6 bases; junction bases not matched to a gene: 19.